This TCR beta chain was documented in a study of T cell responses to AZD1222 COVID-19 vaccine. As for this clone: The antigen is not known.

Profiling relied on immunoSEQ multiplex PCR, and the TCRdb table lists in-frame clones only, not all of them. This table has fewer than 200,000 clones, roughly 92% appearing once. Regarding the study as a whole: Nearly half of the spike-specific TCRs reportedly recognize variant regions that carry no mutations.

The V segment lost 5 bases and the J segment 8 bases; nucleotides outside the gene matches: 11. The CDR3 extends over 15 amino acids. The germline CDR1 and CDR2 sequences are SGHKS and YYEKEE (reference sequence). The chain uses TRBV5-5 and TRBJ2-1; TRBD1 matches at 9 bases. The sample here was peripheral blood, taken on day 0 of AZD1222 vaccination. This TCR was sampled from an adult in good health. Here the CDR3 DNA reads TGTGCCAGCAGTCCAGTACTCACAGGGGGCGATGAGCAGTTCTTC. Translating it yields CASSPVLTGGDEQFF.